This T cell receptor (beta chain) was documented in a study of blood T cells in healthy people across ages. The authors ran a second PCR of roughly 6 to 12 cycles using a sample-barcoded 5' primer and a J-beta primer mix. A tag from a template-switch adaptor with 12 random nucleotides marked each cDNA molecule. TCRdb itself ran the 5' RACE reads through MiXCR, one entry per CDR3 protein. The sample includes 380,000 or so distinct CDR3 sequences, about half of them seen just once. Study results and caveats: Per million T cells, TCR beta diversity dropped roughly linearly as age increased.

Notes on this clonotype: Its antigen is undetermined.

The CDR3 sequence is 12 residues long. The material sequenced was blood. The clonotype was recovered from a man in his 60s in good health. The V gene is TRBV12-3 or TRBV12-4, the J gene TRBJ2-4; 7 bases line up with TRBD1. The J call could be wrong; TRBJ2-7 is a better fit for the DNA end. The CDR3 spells CARPTGSYEQYF. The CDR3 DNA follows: TGTGCCAGGCCGACAGGGTCCTACGAGCAGTACTTC.